Included here is one TCR beta chain sequence, with context. Its target is not known. Germline CDR1 SGHRS, CDR2 YFSETQ. Trimming took 2 bases from V and 2 from J, leaving 10 bases between them. The CDR3 extends over 14 amino acids. This record comes from a study of long-term antiretroviral therapy in people with HIV. About the research overall: About a decade before 2015, the earliest samples were taken when ART was typically delayed. General observations from the study: Whereas controls had wider CDR3 length ranges, HIV repertoires had narrower ones. Patients on ART gained diversity, which nonetheless stayed below transplant donor controls.

Run at survey level, the immunoSEQ assay was version v3.0. Repertoires were generated with immunoSEQ multiplex PCR, while TCRdb's copy carries only in-frame clones and drops some. The repertoire has more than 20,000 clones, approximately 88% of them found once; the top ten carry 8.5% to 10%. The chain employs TRBV5-1 and TRBJ1-1; D remains ambiguous. The sequences come from unsorted PBMCs, collected 1.2 years after starting antiretroviral therapy. The clonotype was recovered from a woman in her forties with HIV. Here the CDR3 DNA reads TGCGCCAGCAGCTTATCTCCAGAAAACACTGAAGCTTTCTTT. As protein: CASSLSPENTEAFF.